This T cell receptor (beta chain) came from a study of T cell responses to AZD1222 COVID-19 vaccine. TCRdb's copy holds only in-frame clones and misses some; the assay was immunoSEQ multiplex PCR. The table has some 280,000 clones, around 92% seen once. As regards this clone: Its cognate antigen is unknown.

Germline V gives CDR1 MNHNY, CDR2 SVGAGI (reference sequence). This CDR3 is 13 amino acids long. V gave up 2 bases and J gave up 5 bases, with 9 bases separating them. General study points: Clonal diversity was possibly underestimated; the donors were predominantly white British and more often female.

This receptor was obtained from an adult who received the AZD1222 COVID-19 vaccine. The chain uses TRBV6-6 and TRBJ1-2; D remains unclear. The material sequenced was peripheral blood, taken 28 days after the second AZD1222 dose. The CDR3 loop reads CASSYGQSYGYTF. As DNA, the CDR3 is TGTGCCAGCAGTTACGGGCAGTCTTATGGCTACACCTTC.